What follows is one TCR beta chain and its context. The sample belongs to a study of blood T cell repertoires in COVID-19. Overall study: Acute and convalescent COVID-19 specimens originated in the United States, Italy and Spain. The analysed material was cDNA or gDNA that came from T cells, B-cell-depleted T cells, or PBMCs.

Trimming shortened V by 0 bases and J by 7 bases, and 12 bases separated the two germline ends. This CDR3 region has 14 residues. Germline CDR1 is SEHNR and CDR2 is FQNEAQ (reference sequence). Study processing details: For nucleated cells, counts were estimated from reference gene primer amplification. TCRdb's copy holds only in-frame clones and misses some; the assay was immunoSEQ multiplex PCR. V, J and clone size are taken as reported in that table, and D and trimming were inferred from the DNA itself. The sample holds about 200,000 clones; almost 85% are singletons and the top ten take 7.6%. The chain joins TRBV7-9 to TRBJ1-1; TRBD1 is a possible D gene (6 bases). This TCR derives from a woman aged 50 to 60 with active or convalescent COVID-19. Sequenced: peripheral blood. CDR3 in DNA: TGTGCCAGCAGCTTAGCTGGGCAGGGGAGTGAAGCTTTCTTT. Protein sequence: CASSLAGQGSEAFF.